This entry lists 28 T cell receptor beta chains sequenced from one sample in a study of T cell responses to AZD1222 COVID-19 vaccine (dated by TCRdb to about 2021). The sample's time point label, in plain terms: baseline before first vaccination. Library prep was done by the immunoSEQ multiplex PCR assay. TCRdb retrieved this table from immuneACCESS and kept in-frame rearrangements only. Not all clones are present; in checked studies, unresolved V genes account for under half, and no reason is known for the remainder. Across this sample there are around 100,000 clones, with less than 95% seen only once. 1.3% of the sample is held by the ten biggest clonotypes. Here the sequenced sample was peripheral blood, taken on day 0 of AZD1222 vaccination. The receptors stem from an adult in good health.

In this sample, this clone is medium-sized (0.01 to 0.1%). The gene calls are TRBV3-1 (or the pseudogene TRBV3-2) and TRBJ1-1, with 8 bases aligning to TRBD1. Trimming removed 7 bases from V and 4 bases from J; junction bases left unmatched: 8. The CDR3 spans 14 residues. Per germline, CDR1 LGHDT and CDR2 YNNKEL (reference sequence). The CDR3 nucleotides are TGTGCCAGCACACAGCAGGGGGCGAGCACTGAAGCTTTCTTT. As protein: CASTQQGASTEAFF.

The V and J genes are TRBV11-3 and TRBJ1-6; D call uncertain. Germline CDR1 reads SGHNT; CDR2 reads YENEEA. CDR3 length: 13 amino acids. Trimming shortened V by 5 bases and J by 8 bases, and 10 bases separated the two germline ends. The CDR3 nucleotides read TGTGCCAGCAGCCTTAATGGGGATTCACCCCTCCACTTT. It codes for CASSLNGDSPLHF.

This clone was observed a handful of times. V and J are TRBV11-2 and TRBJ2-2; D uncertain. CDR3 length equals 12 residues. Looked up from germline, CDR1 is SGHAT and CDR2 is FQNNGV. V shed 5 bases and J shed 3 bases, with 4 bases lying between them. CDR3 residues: CASSPDTGELFF. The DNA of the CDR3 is TGTGCCAGCAGCCCGGACACCGGGGAGCTGTTTTTT.

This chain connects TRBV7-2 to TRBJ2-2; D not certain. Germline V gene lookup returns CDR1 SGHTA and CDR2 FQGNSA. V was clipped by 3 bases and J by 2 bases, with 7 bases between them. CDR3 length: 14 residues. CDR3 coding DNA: TGTGCCAGCAGCTTGAGCCGAAACACCGGGGAGCTGTTTTTT. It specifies CASSLSRNTGELFF.

The CDR3, as DNA: TGTGCCAGAAGCTTGTGTCGTCGGGACTACGAGCAGTACTTC. Amino acid sequence: CARSLCRRDYEQYF. This rearrangement joins TRBV5-3 to TRBJ2-7; D perhaps matches TRBD2 (5 bases). TRBV5-3 is an ORF, with its function uncertain. There are 14 residues in the CDR3. V was pared by 1 base and J by 3 bases, with 11 bases between.

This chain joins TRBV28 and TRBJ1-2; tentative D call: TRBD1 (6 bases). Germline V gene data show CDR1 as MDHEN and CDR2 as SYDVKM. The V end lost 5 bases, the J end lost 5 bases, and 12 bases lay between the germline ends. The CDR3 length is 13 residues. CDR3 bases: TGTGCCAGCAGTGGTTCAGGGGATTATGGCTACACCTTC. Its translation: CASSGSGDYGYTF.

The DNA of the CDR3 is TGCGCCAGCAGTGAGTCGGGGCGGGGGAGCACAGATACGCAGTATTTT. Translation gives CASSESGRGSTDTQYF. The chain has TRBV10-1 and TRBJ2-3; 7 positions match TRBD2. This CDR3 comprises 16 residues. The germline V gene encodes CDR1 WNHNN and CDR2 SYGVQD (reference sequence). The trim removed 0 bases at V and 0 bases at J, leaving 3 bases unmatched.

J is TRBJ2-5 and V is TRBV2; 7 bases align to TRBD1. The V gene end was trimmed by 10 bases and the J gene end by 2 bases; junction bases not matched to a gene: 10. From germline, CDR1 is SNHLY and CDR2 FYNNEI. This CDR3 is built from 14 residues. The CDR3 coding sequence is TGTGCCACCGTTAAGGGACAGACACAAGAGACCCAGTACTTC. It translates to CATVKGQTQETQYF.

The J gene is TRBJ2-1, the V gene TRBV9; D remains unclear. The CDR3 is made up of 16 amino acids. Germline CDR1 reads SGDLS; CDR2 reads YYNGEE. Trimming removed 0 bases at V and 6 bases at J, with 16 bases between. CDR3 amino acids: CASSVGSQDVGNEQFF. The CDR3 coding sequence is TGTGCCAGCAGCGTAGGGTCTCAGGACGTTGGCAATGAGCAGTTCTTC.

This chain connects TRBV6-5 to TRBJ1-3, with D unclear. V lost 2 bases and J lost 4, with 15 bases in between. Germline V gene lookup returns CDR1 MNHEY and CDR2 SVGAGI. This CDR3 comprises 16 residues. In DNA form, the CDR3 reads TGTGCCAGCAGTTACCGATTGCCTGAGGAAGGAAACACCATATATTTT. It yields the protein CASSYRLPEEGNTIYF.

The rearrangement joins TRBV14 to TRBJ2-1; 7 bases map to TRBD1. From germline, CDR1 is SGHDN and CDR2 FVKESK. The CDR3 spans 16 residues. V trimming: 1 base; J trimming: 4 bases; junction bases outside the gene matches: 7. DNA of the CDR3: TGTGCCAGCAGCCAAGTCGCCGGGACAGTTTACAATGAGCAGTTCTTC. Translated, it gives CASSQVAGTVYNEQFF.

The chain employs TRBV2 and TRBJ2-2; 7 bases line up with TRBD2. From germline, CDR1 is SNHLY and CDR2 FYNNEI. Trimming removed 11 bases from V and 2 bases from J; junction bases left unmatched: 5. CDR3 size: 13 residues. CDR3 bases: TGTGCCTACCGGGACTACAACACCGGGGAGCTGTTTTTT. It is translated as CAYRDYNTGELFF.

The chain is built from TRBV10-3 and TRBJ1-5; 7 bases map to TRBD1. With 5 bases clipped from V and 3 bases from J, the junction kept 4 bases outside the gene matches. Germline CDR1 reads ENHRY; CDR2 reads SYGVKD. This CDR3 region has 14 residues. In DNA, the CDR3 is TGTGCCATCAGTAACGGACAGGTCAATCAGCCCCAGCATTTT. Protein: CAISNGQVNQPQHF.

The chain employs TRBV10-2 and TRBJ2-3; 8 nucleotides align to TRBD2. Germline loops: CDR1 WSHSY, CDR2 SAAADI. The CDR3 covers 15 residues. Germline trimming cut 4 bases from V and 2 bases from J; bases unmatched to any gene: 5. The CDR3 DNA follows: TGCGCCAGCAGTGGGGCGACTAGCGACACAGATACGCAGTATTTT. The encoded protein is CASSGATSDTDTQYF.

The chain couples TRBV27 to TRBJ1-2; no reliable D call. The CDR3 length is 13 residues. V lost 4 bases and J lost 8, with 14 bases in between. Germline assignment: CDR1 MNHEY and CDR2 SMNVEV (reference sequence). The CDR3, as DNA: TGTGCCAGCAGTTCATCGGACCGAACCGGCTACACCTTC. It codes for CASSSSDRTGYTF.

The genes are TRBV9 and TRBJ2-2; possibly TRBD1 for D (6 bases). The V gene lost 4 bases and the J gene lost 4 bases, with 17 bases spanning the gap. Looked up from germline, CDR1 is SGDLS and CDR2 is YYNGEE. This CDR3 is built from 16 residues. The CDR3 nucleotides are TGTGCCAGCAGCCCTCGACAGGACGGTAGCACCGGGGAGCTGTTTTTT. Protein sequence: CASSPRQDGSTGELFF.

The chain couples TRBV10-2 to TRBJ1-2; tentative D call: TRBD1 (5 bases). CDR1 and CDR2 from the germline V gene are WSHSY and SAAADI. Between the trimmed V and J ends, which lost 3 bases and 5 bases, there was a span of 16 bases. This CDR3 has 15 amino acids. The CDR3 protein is CASSDRARGTYGYTF. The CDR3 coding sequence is TGCGCCAGCAGTGATAGGGCCAGAGGGACGTATGGCTACACCTTC.

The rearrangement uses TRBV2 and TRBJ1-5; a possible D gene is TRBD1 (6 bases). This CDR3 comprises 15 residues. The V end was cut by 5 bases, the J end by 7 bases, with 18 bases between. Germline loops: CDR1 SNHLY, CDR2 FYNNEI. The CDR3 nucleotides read TGTGCCAGCAGTAAGGAACAGGGTGGGGAACAGCCCCAGCATTTT. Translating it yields CASSKEQGGEQPQHF.

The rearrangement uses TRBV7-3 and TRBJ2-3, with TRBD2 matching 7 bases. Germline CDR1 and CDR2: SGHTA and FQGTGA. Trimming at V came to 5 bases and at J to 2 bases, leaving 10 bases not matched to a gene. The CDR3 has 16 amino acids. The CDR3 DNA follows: TGTGCCAGCAGCCCCGGGGTGGGAGGGCCCACAGATACGCAGTATTTT. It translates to CASSPGVGGPTDTQYF.

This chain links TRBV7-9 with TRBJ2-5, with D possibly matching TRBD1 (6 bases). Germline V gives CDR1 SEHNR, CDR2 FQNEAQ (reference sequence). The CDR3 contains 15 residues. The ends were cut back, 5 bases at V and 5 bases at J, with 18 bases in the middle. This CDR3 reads CASSNRDTYVETQYF. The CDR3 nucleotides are TGTGCCAGCAGCAATCGGGACACTTACGTGGAGACCCAGTACTTC.

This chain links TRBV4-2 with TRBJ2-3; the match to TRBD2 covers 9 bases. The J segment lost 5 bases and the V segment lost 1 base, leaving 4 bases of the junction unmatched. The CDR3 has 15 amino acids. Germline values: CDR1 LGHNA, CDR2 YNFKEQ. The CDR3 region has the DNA TGTGCCAGCAGCCAAGGCGCGGGGGGGCAAGATACGCAGTATTTT. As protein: CASSQGAGGQDTQYF.

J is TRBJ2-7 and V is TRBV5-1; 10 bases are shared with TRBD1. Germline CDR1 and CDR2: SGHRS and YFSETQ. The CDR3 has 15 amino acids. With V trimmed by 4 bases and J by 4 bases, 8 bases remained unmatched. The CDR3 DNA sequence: TGCGCCAGCAGCGCAGGTGGACAGGGGGTTTACGAGCAGTACTTC. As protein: CASSAGGQGVYEQYF.

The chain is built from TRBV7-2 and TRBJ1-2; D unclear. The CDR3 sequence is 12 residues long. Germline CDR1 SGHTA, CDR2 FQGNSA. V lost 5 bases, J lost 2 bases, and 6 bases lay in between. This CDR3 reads CASSLDNYGYTF. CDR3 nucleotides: TGTGCCAGCAGCCTTGACAACTATGGCTACACCTTC.

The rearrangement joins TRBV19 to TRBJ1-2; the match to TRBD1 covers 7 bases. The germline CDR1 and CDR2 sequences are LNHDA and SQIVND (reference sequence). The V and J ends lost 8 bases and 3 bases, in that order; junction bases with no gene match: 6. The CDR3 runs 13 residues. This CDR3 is CASETGSDYGYTF. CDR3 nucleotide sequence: TGTGCCAGTGAGACAGGGTCCGACTATGGCTACACCTTC.

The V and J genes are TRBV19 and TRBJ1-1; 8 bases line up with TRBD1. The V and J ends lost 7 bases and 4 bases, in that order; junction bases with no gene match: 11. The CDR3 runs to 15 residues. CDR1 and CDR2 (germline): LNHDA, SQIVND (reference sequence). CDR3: CASTTRTGRGTEAFF. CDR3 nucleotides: TGTGCCAGTACCACACGGACAGGGCGGGGCACTGAAGCTTTCTTT.

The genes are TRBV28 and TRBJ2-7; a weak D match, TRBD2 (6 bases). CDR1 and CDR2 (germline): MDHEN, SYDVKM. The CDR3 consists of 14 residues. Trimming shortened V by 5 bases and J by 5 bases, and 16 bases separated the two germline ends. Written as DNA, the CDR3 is TGTGCCAGCAGTCGCCTAGCGTCAATCCACGAGCAGTACTTC. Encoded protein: CASSRLASIHEQYF. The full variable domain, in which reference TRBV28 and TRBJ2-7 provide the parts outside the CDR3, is DVKVTQSSRYLVKRTGEKVFLECVQDMDHENMFWYRQDPGLGLRLIYFSYDVKMKEKGDIPEGYSVSREKKERFSLILESASTNQTSMYLCASSRLASIHEQYFGPGTRLTVT.

CDR3 residues: CASSLSLFNEKLFF. The CDR3 coding sequence is TGTGCCAGCAGTTTGAGTCTGTTTAATGAAAAACTGTTTTTT. V gene TRBV28 combines with J gene TRBJ1-4, with D hard to call. V was clipped by 3 bases and J by 4 bases, with 9 bases between them. Germline-derived CDR1 and CDR2 are MDHEN and SYDVKM. CDR3 length: 14 residues.

The CDR3 loop is CASTSSTTSTDTQYF. The CDR3 bases are TGTGCCAGCACGTCGTCAACAACTAGCACAGATACGCAGTATTTT. The chain carries TRBV2 and TRBJ2-3; no definite D call. The CDR3 is 15 amino acids. Germline V gives CDR1 SNHLY, CDR2 FYNNEI. V lost 7 bases to trimming and J lost 0 bases, with 14 bases between them.